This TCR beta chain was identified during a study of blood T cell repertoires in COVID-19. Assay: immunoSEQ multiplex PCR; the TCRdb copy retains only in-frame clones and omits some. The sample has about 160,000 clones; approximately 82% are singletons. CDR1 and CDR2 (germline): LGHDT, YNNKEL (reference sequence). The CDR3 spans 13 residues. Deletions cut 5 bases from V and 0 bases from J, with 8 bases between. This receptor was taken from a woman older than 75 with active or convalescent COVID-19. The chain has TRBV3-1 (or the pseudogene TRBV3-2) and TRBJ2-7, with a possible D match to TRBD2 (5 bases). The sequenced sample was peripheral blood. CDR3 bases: TGTGCCAGCAGCGAGACTACCTCCTACGAGCAGTACTTC. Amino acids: CASSETTSYEQYF.